The 20 T cell receptor beta chains below come from one sample, sequenced in a study of CD8 T cells in ankylosing spondylitis. No antigen has been assigned to these receptors. General observations from the study: Typical of ankylosing spondylitis blood, it appeared, was a TCR beta motif of fewer than 10 highly homologous variants.

TCRdb recomputed calls from the 5' RACE reads with MiXCR, one row per CDR3 protein. The data show hundreds of thousands of distinct CDR3 sequences, approximately 10% seen once. Sample: blood, either unsorted or a sorted T cell fraction (not recorded which). Receptor source: a male donor with ankylosing spondylitis.

The genes are TRBV4-2 and TRBJ2-3; no definite D call. The V end was cut by 0 bases, the J end by 0 bases, with 7 bases between. CDR3 length: 15 residues. Germline CDR1 and CDR2: LGHNA and YNFKEQ. The CDR3 region has the DNA TGTGCCAGCAGCCAAGATTGGGCTAGCACAGATACGCAGTATTTT. Encoded protein: CASSQDWASTDTQYF.

This chain connects TRBV5-1 to TRBJ1-5; D remains unclear. The germline CDR1 and CDR2 sequences are SGHRS and YFSETQ. The germline V and J ends were trimmed by 0 bases and 3 bases, with 13 bases remaining between them. There are 16 residues in the CDR3. CDR3 nucleotides: TGCGCCAGCAGCTTGGGATCTGGTGGGGTCAATCAGCCCCAGCATTTT. This codes for CASSLGSGGVNQPQHF.

The chain links TRBV7-6 to TRBJ2-5, with D possibly being TRBD2 (6 bases). Trimming cost V 5 bases and J 2 bases, with 12 bases left between them. This CDR3 contains 14 residues. The germline V gene has CDR1 SGHVS and CDR2 FNYEAQ. CDR3 nucleotides: TGTGCCAGCAGCGACTGGGAGGTTCAAGAGACCCAGTACTTC. Protein sequence: CASSDWEVQETQYF.

This clonotype was counted between two and nine times. This chain connects TRBV25-1 to TRBJ1-1; TRBD1 is a possible D gene (5 bases). CDR3 length equals 15 residues. CDR1 and CDR2 (germline): MGHDK, SYGVNS. Trimming took 1 base from V and 1 from J, leaving 10 bases between them. The CDR3: CASSELRGPNTEAFF. In nucleotides, the CDR3 is TGTGCCAGCAGTGAATTGCGGGGCCCGAACACTGAAGCTTTCTTT.

The table lists this clonotype with a few counts. This sequence joins TRBV9 and TRBJ1-6, with TRBD1 matching 8 bases. With V trimmed by 3 bases and J by 8 bases, 4 bases remained unmatched. The germline gives CDR1 SGDLS, CDR2 YYNGEE. The CDR3 is 14 residues long. The DNA of the CDR3 is TGTGCCAGCAGCGCCGGACAGGGCTATTCACCCCTCCACTTT. Encoded protein: CASSAGQGYSPLHF.

The V call is TRBV7-2, the J call TRBJ2-5; D not resolved. The CDR3 loop spans 13 amino acids. V was pared by 5 bases and J by 4 bases, with 11 bases between. CDR1 SGHTA and CDR2 FQGNSA come from the germline V gene. CDR3 sequence reads: CASSTILRETQYF. DNA of the CDR3: TGTGCCAGCAGCACAATCCTGAGAGAGACCCAGTACTTC.

The chain carries TRBV5-5 and TRBJ2-1; 7 bases align to TRBD1. CDR1 and CDR2 from the germline V gene are SGHKS and YYEKEE (reference sequence). J gave up 8 bases and V 1 base, and 9 bases lay outside the gene matches. CDR3 length equals 15 residues. CDR3 region: CASSLRVRGWYEQFF. Here the CDR3 DNA reads TGTGCCAGCAGCTTGAGAGTCAGGGGGTGGTATGAGCAGTTCTTC.

This clonotype was detected ten times or more. The gene calls are TRBV20-1 and TRBJ1-2; D ambiguous. The V end lost 2 bases, the J end lost 2 bases, and 9 bases lay between the germline ends. In germline, CDR1 is DFQATT, CDR2 SNEGSKA (reference sequence). The CDR3 contains 13 residues. The CDR3 nucleotides read TGCAGTGCTAGACCAAATTTAAACTATGGCTACACCTTC. It translates to CSARPNLNYGYTF.

This clonotype was counted a single time. It is likely a read error, because the conserved phenylalanine at the end of the CDR3 is missing. The CDR3 sequence: CASSPRTGEAETQYI. CDR3 nucleotide sequence: TGTGCCAGCTCACCAAGGACAGGGGAGGCAGAGACCCAGTACATC. V and J are TRBV18 and TRBJ2-5; 9 bases are shared with TRBD1. This CDR3 has 15 amino acids. CDR1 is KGHSH, CDR2 LQKENI, per germline. V lost 2 bases, J lost 4 bases, and 5 bases stayed unmatched.

This chain joins TRBV6-2 or TRBV6-3 and TRBJ2-7, with D possibly TRBD1 on 6 matching bases. The germline V and J ends were trimmed by 4 bases and 0 bases, with 13 bases remaining between them. Germline CDR1 is MNHEY and CDR2 is SVGEGT. The CDR3 runs to 15 residues. CDR3 in amino acids: CASSFRQVLSYEQYF. In DNA form, the CDR3 reads TGTGCCAGCAGTTTCCGACAGGTCCTCTCCTACGAGCAGTACTTC.

The chain employs TRBV29-1 and TRBJ1-4, with D tentatively TRBD1 (5 bases). Germline V gives CDR1 SQVTM, CDR2 ANQGSEA. Deletions cut 4 bases from V and 0 bases from J, with 9 bases between. This CDR3 is built from 14 residues. The CDR3 nucleotides are TGCAGCGTTGGTGACAGCGCAACTAATGAAAAACTGTTTTTT. Translation: CSVGDSATNEKLFF.

The CDR3 here is CASSEVGNFGGYTF. The CDR3 DNA reads as TGTGCCAGCAGTGAGGTTGGGAATTTCGGAGGCTACACCTTC. This chain links TRBV2 with TRBJ1-2; no clear D gene. Trimming shortened V by 3 bases and J by 8 bases, and 16 bases separated the two germline ends. CDR1 and CDR2 (germline): SNHLY, FYNNEI. CDR3 length equals 14 residues.

This clonotype was counted only a few times. The chain has TRBV6-2 or TRBV6-3 and TRBJ1-4; D remains ambiguous. The V gene's germline CDR1 is MNHEY and CDR2 SVGEGT. This CDR3 contains 15 residues. V was shortened by 6 bases and J by 8 bases, with 19 bases between the two germline ends. This CDR3 reads CASSVRKAAGEKLFF. The CDR3 DNA is TGTGCCAGCAGCGTCCGCAAGGCCGCGGGCGAAAAACTGTTTTTT.

The V call is TRBV15, the J call TRBJ2-3; 7 bases line up with TRBD1. The CDR3 has 12 amino acids. J gave up 5 bases and V 5 bases, and 1 base lay outside the gene matches. Germline assignment: CDR1 LNHNV and CDR2 YYDKDF (reference sequence). DNA of the CDR3: TGTGCCACCAGCCCAGGGGGAGATACGCAGTATTTT. It is translated as CATSPGGDTQYF.

The chain carries TRBV7-9 and TRBJ2-1; 8 bases map to TRBD2. The CDR3 has 16 amino acids. Germline values: CDR1 SEHNR, CDR2 FQNEAQ (reference sequence). Unmatched junction bases numbered 11, after V lost 4 bases and J lost 6 bases. CDR3: CASSSRLAGGSNEQFF. The CDR3 bases are TGTGCCAGCAGCTCGCGTCTAGCGGGTGGATCCAATGAGCAGTTCTTC. Full variable domain (rest looked up from reference TRBV7-9 and TRBJ2-1): DTGVSQNPRHKITKRGQNVTFRCDPISEHNRLYWYRQTLGQGPEFLTYFQNEAQLEKSRLLSDRFSAERPKGSFSTLEIQRTEQGDSAMYLCASSSRLAGGSNEQFFGPGTRLTVL.

In this sample, this clonotype turned up many times. The V gene is TRBV20-1, the J gene TRBJ2-7, with 8 nucleotides matching TRBD2. Germline V gene sequence: CDR1 DFQATT, CDR2 SNEGSKA (reference sequence). Trimming at V came to 5 bases and at J to 1 base, leaving 4 bases not matched to a gene. The CDR3 runs 13 residues. The CDR3 bases are TGCAGTGCTGGACTAGCAATTTCCTACGAGCAGTACTTC. Translation gives CSAGLAISYEQYF.

The V and J genes are TRBV9 and TRBJ2-1, with 11 bases that match TRBD2. This CDR3 spans 16 amino acids. In germline, CDR1 is SGDLS, CDR2 YYNGEE. The J segment lost 4 bases and the V segment lost 1 base, leaving 4 bases of the junction unmatched. The CDR3 spells CASSVRWTSGYNEQFF. The CDR3 nucleotides read TGTGCCAGCAGCGTACGATGGACTAGCGGGTACAATGAGCAGTTCTTC. The full variable domain, its missing parts supplied by reference TRBV9 and TRBJ2-1, is DSGVTQTPKHLITATGQRVTLRCSPRSGDLSVYWYQQSLDQGLQFLIQYYNGEERAKGNILERFSAQQFPDLHSELNLSSLELGDSALYFCASSVRWTSGYNEQFFGPGTRLTVL.

This rearrangement joins TRBV12-3 or TRBV12-4 to TRBJ2-1; D is possibly TRBD1 (6 bases). This CDR3 comprises 14 residues. With 8 bases removed from V and 1 base from J, the gap between germline ends came to 12 bases. Here the CDR3 reads CASGGLPSYNEQFF. CDR3 nucleotides: TGTGCCAGCGGGGGCCTCCCTTCCTACAATGAGCAGTTCTTC.

This chain connects TRBV28 to TRBJ2-7, with D possibly matching TRBD1 (5 bases). Germline CDR1 reads MDHEN; CDR2 reads SYDVKM. The CDR3 has 13 amino acids. Trimming removed 8 bases from V and 0 bases from J, with 11 bases in between. The CDR3 reads CASLSTVSYEQYF. In DNA form, the CDR3 reads TGTGCCAGCCTCTCGACAGTCTCCTACGAGCAGTACTTC.

The J gene is TRBJ1-1, the V gene TRBV25-1; D unclear. The V gene lost 2 bases and the J gene lost 10 bases, with 11 bases spanning the gap. This CDR3 has 12 amino acids. Looked up from germline, CDR1 is MGHDK and CDR2 is SYGVNS. The CDR3 DNA is TGTGCCAGCAGTGAACGGGATTCGGGAGCTTTCTTT. Its protein is CASSERDSGAFF.